Following are 32 T cell receptor beta chains from one sample sequenced in a study of blood T cell repertoires in COVID-19 (dated by TCRdb to about 2020). Library preparation was by the immunoSEQ multiplex PCR assay. The source is immuneACCESS, and TCRdb retained only in-frame sequences with V and J called. Part of the clones is not carried over; for the studies checked, unresolved V genes explain less than half of this, and the remainder is unexplained. The sample table contains some 140,000 clones; only one count was recorded for around 84% of them. The ten largest clones take up roughly 1.5% of the sample. The sequenced material came from peripheral blood. Receptors were obtained from a man older than 75 with acute or convalescent COVID-19.

This clone was picked up one time. A much larger clone sits a single nucleotide away, making a read error possible. Other DNA sequences of this sample code for an identical CDR3. The chain employs TRBV5-1 and TRBJ2-2; TRBD1 might be the D (6 bases). V lost 1 base, J lost 3 bases, and 10 bases lay in between. The CDR3 covers 15 residues. Germline-derived CDR1 and CDR2 are SGHRS and YFSETQ. Here the CDR3 reads CASSLTGKDTGELFF. Here the CDR3 DNA reads TGCGCCAGCAGCTTGACAGGGAAGGACACCGGGGAGCTGTTTTTT.

This clone has just one count. CDR3 coding DNA: TGTGCCAGCAGACTTTCCACCTTGTACGAGCAGTACTTC. Its protein is CASRLSTLYEQYF. V and J are TRBV12-3 or TRBV12-4 and TRBJ2-7; D is unresolved. This CDR3 has 13 residues. V shed 6 bases and J shed 4 bases, with 13 bases lying between them.

The chain recombines TRBV2 with TRBJ1-5; D ambiguous. V was pared by 8 bases and J by 0 bases, with 14 bases between. Germline V gives CDR1 SNHLY, CDR2 FYNNEI. CDR3 length: 15 residues. CDR3 coding DNA: TGTGCCAGCGACCACCGGAGTTATAGCAATCAGCCCCAGCATTTT. This codes for CASDHRSYSNQPQHF.

The CDR3 sequence is CASSLSAGGLTQYF. The DNA for the CDR3 is TGTGCCAGCAGTTTATCAGCGGGGGGGCTGACGCAGTATTTT. This sequence joins TRBV28 and TRBJ2-3; 10 nucleotides align to TRBD2. Germline CDR1 MDHEN, CDR2 SYDVKM. V shed 1 base and J 9 bases; nucleotides not matched to a gene: 4. The CDR3 spans 14 residues. Based on the CDR3 plus reference TRBV28 and TRBJ2-3, the full variable domain is DVKVTQSSRYLVKRTGEKVFLECVQDMDHENMFWYRQDPGLGLRLIYFSYDVKMKEKGDIPEGYSVSREKKERFSLILESASTNQTSMYLCASSLSAGGLTQYFGPGTRLTVL.

The genes are TRBV9 and TRBJ2-5, with D possibly TRBD2 on 5 matching bases. V was clipped by 0 bases and J by 0 bases, with 6 bases between them. Looked up from germline, CDR1 is SGDLS and CDR2 is YYNGEE. This CDR3 has 14 amino acids. The CDR3 DNA reads TGTGCCAGCAGCGTAGCGGGGTACCAAGAGACCCAGTACTTC. Translation gives CASSVAGYQETQYF.

In this sample, this clone turned up a few times. The chain recombines TRBV11-2 with TRBJ1-2; 7 bases agree with TRBD1. The CDR3 length is 16 residues. V shed 5 bases, J shed 2 bases, and the junction held 11 bases outside the gene matches. The germline V gene has CDR1 SGHAT and CDR2 FQNNGV. This chain's CDR3 is CASSHIRQGANYGYTF. The CDR3 coding sequence is TGTGCCAGCAGCCATATCCGACAGGGCGCCAACTATGGCTACACCTTC.

This clone appeared a single time. The chain carries TRBV28 and TRBJ1-1; 8 bases fit TRBD1. The germline gives CDR1 MDHEN, CDR2 SYDVKM. The CDR3 extends over 15 amino acids. The junction had 8 bases not matched to a gene; V was cut back by 6 bases and J by 2 bases. CDR3 in DNA: TGTGCCAGCAGGCTACTGGACAGGGCTAACACTGAAGCTTTCTTT. It codes for CASRLLDRANTEAFF.

The chain couples TRBV20-1 to TRBJ1-3; D remains unclear. CDR1 is DFQATT, CDR2 SNEGSKA, per germline (reference sequence). The CDR3 is 11 amino acids. Trimming shortened V by 5 bases and J by 4 bases, and 6 bases separated the two germline ends. This CDR3 reads CSALRGNTIYF. CDR3 coding DNA: TGCAGTGCTTTGAGGGGAAACACCATATATTTT.

The V gene is TRBV6-5, the J gene TRBJ2-5; 7 bases map to TRBD1. This CDR3 comprises 13 residues. V was clipped by 5 bases and J by 7 bases; unmatched bases: 7. CDR1 is MNHEY, CDR2 SVGAGI, per germline. The CDR3 here is CASSTTGTRTQYF. The CDR3 bases are TGTGCCAGCAGTACGACAGGGACGAGGACCCAGTACTTC.

The gene calls are TRBV30 and TRBJ2-6, with TRBD2 as a possible D gene (6 bases). Per germline, CDR1 GTSNPN and CDR2 SVGIG (reference sequence). CDR3 length equals 11 residues. Trimming removed 2 bases at V and 18 bases at J, with 14 bases between. The DNA for the CDR3 is TGTGCCTGGAGTCTTGGGCAGGGAGGGACTTTC. Its translation: CAWSLGQGGTF.

This chain connects TRBV28 to TRBJ1-2; D may be TRBD1 (5 bases). The V gene's germline CDR1 is MDHEN and CDR2 SYDVKM. CDR3 length: 13 residues. The V gene lost 7 bases and the J gene lost 7 bases, with 16 bases spanning the gap. The CDR3 DNA reads TGTGCCAGCAATTGGGGGGGTGTAAGTGGCTACACCTTC. It codes for CASNWGGVSGYTF.

The chain combines TRBV27 with TRBJ2-1; D is possibly TRBD1 (7 bases). The ends were cut back, 11 bases at V and 1 base at J, with 15 bases in the middle. This CDR3 has 14 residues. CDR1 is MNHEY and CDR2 is SMNVEV in the germline V gene (reference sequence). The CDR3 region has the DNA TGTGCCTGTGGGGGGACAGCATCCTACAATGAGCAGTTCTTC. Protein product: CACGGTASYNEQFF.

The rearrangement joins TRBV28 to TRBJ2-2; a possible D gene is TRBD1 (6 bases). CDR1 is MDHEN and CDR2 is SYDVKM in the germline V gene. CDR3 length equals 14 residues. V lost 2 bases and J 4 bases, leaving 8 bases between the germline ends. CDR3 protein: CASSLTGSTGELFF. The DNA of the CDR3 is TGTGCCAGCAGTTTAACAGGGAGCACCGGGGAGCTGTTTTTT. The complete variable domain, with remaining parts taken from reference TRBV28 and TRBJ2-2, reads DVKVTQSSRYLVKRTGEKVFLECVQDMDHENMFWYRQDPGLGLRLIYFSYDVKMKEKGDIPEGYSVSREKKERFSLILESASTNQTSMYLCASSLTGSTGELFFGEGSRLTVL.

The chain carries TRBV3-1 (or the pseudogene TRBV3-2) and TRBJ1-3; D remains unclear. The germline V and J ends were trimmed by 0 bases and 0 bases, with 6 bases remaining between them. Germline V lookup: CDR1 LGHDT, CDR2 YNNKEL (reference sequence). This CDR3 contains 15 residues. The CDR3 is CASSQELSSGNTIYF. DNA of the CDR3: TGTGCCAGCAGCCAAGAGCTGAGCTCTGGAAACACCATATATTTT.

This clone was found once. The rearrangement uses TRBV4-1 and TRBJ1-2, with TRBD1 matching 11 bases. Germline CDR1 and CDR2: MGHRA and YSYEKL. The CDR3 contains 15 residues. Losses at the gene ends were 4 bases for V and 0 bases for J; bases not matched to a gene: 1. The CDR3 sequence is CASSPGQGANYGYTF. The CDR3 coding sequence is TGCGCCAGCAGCCCGGGACAGGGGGCTAACTATGGCTACACCTTC.

The V call is TRBV14, the J call TRBJ1-2, with a possible D match to TRBD1 (6 bases). V was cut by 0 bases and J by 6 bases, with 14 bases left in between. Germline values: CDR1 SGHDN, CDR2 FVKESK. CDR3 length: 15 residues. CDR3 in DNA: TGTGCCAGCAGCCAAGAGAATACAGGGTCTAATGGCTACACCTTC. Translation gives CASSQENTGSNGYTF.

V usage is TRBV18 and J usage is TRBJ2-3; 11 bases are shared with TRBD2. The junction had 8 bases not matched to a gene; V was cut back by 0 bases and J by 3 bases. The germline V gene has CDR1 KGHSH and CDR2 LQKENI. This CDR3 is built from 18 residues. In DNA form, the CDR3 reads TGTGCCAGCTCACCACCCTGGGGATCTAGCGGGGGGACAGATACGCAGTATTTT. Protein: CASSPPWGSSGGTDTQYF.

The V and J genes are TRBV5-4 and TRBJ1-2, with TRBD1 matching 10 bases. Germline V gene lookup returns CDR1 SGHNT and CDR2 YYREEE (reference sequence). Trimming cost V 6 bases and J 4 bases; bases outside gene matches: 6. This CDR3 is 14 amino acids long. DNA of the CDR3: TGTGCCAGCACCATGACAGGGGGCGTCTATGGCTACACCTTC. Its translation: CASTMTGGVYGYTF.

V gene TRBV13 combines with J gene TRBJ2-3; 10 bases map to TRBD2. Germline V gene sequence: CDR1 PRHDT, CDR2 FYEKMQ (reference sequence). The CDR3 has 16 amino acids. The V segment lost 4 bases and the J segment 3 bases; nucleotides outside the gene matches: 7. The CDR3 here is CASSSSGGGPTDTQYF. In DNA form, the CDR3 reads TGTGCCAGCAGCTCAAGCGGGGGGGGCCCTACAGATACGCAGTATTTT.

CDR3 DNA: TGTGCCACCAGCAGAGAGGGACAGAGACAAGAGACCCAGTACTTC. Translated: CATSREGQRQETQYF. The chain links TRBV15 to TRBJ2-5; 7 bases align to TRBD1. This CDR3 region has 15 residues. CDR1 and CDR2 from the germline V gene are LNHNV and YYDKDF (reference sequence). Trimming cost V 0 bases and J 2 bases; bases outside gene matches: 3.

The CDR3 sequence is CASSSGQGVIQETQYF. The CDR3 DNA follows: TGCGCCAGCAGCTCAGGACAGGGGGTTATCCAAGAGACCCAGTACTTC. This chain connects TRBV5-1 to TRBJ2-5, with 10 positions matching TRBD1. Germline-derived CDR1 and CDR2 are SGHRS and YFSETQ. The length of the CDR3 is 16 residues. With V trimmed by 3 bases and J by 1 base, 6 bases remained unmatched. Based on the CDR3 plus reference TRBV5-1 and TRBJ2-5, the full variable domain is KAGVTQTPRYLIKTRGQQVTLSCSPISGHRSVSWYQQTPGQGLQFLFEYFSETQRNKGNFPGRFSGRQFSNSRSEMNVSTLELGDSALYLCASSSGQGVIQETQYFGPGTRLLVL.

This clone was seen only once. The rearrangement links TRBV19 to TRBJ1-4; TRBD1 might be the D (6 bases). Germline values: CDR1 LNHDA, CDR2 SQIVND (reference sequence). V dropped 5 bases and J dropped 8 bases, with 15 bases sitting between them. This CDR3 comprises 14 residues. The CDR3 nucleotides read TGTGCCAGTAGTCCAACGATTAGGGGGGAAAAACTGTTTTTT. Translating gives CASSPTIRGEKLFF.

This clone was seen a single time. The CDR3 protein is CASIPQGDGNSPLHF. Written as DNA, the CDR3 is TGTGCCAGCATCCCTCAGGGGGACGGGAATTCACCCCTCCACTTT. This sequence joins TRBV7-2 and TRBJ1-6, with TRBD1 identical over 7 bases. CDR1 and CDR2 from the germline V gene are SGHTA and FQGNSA. The CDR3 runs 15 residues. J lost 7 bases, V lost 7 bases, and 10 bases had no gene match. The variable domain in full, completed from reference TRBV7-2 and TRBJ1-6, reads GAGVSQSPSNKVTEKGKDVELRCDPISGHTALYWYRQSLGQGLEFLIYFQGNSAPDKSGLPSDRFSAERTGGSVSTLTIQRTQQEDSAVYLCASIPQGDGNSPLHFGNGTRLTVT.

The V call is TRBV7-8, the J call TRBJ1-2, with unresolved D. This CDR3 region has 14 residues. V shed 2 bases and J shed 3 bases, with 10 bases lying between them. The V gene's germline CDR1 is SGHVS and CDR2 FQNEAQ. The CDR3 coding sequence is TGTGCCAGCAGCTTAACCGGGAAGCACTATGGCTACACCTTC. It specifies CASSLTGKHYGYTF. Drawing the rest from reference TRBV7-8 and TRBJ1-2, the complete variable domain is GAGVSQSPRYKVAKRGQDVALRCDPISGHVSLFWYQQALGQGPEFLTYFQNEAQLDKSGLPSDRFFAERPEGSVSTLKIQRTQQEDSAVYLCASSLTGKHYGYTFGSGTRLTVV.

The gene calls are TRBV4-1 and TRBJ1-5; weak D call: TRBD1 (5 bases). Germline assignment: CDR1 MGHRA and CDR2 YSYEKL. This CDR3 is built from 15 residues. The V and J ends lost 4 bases and 0 bases respectively, with 10 bases between them. The CDR3 is CASSPQENSNQPQHF. The DNA of the CDR3 is TGCGCCAGCAGCCCACAGGAGAATAGCAATCAGCCCCAGCATTTT.

This chain joins TRBV7-2 and TRBJ1-1; D gene unclear. V was clipped by 5 bases and J by 4 bases, with 11 bases between them. CDR3 length: 13 amino acids. Germline CDR1 SGHTA, CDR2 FQGNSA. In nucleotides, the CDR3 is TGTGCCAGCAGCAACTATATTGCCACTGAAGCTTTCTTT. Its protein is CASSNYIATEAFF.

This clone was recorded only once. The chain couples TRBV11-2 to TRBJ1-2; tentatively, D is TRBD1 (6 bases). Germline lookup yields CDR1 SGHAT and CDR2 FQNNGV. V shed 4 bases and J shed 1 base, with 13 bases lying between them. This CDR3 has 15 residues. CDR3 in DNA: TGTGCCAGCAGCTCCCTTCGGACAGATAACTATGGCTACACCTTC. Translated, it gives CASSSLRTDNYGYTF.

V gene TRBV2 combines with J gene TRBJ2-2; D is uncertain. Looked up from germline, CDR1 is SNHLY and CDR2 is FYNNEI. Trimming took 4 bases from V and 9 from J, leaving 9 bases between them. The CDR3 covers 12 residues. CDR3 region: CASSVSRRELFF. CDR3 DNA sequence: TGTGCCAGCAGTGTTTCTAGGAGGGAGCTGTTTTTT.

The CDR3 sequence is CASSTLTGVTGELFF. DNA for the CDR3: TGTGCCAGCAGCACCCTAACAGGGGTGACCGGGGAGCTGTTTTTT. The chain has TRBV11-3 and TRBJ2-2, with 7 bases lining up with TRBD1. The V and J ends lost 5 bases and 5 bases, in that order; junction bases with no gene match: 8. Germline-derived CDR1 and CDR2 are SGHNT and YENEEA. The CDR3 has 15 amino acids.

CDR3 sequence reads: CSGTGAGWDTGELFF. The DNA for the CDR3 is TGCAGCGGTACAGGGGCGGGTTGGGACACCGGGGAGCTGTTTTTT. The gene calls are TRBV29-1 and TRBJ2-2, with TRBD1 matching 7 bases. Germline CDR1 and CDR2: SQVTM and ANQGSEA. V lost 7 bases to trimming and J lost 3 bases; unmatched junction nucleotides: 11. The CDR3 has 15 residues.

This clone was counted a single time. The chain joins TRBV20-1 to TRBJ2-3; a possible D gene is TRBD2 (6 bases). The CDR3 length is 11 residues. Germline V lookup: CDR1 DFQATT, CDR2 SNEGSKA (reference sequence). The CDR3 here is CSRDSRDTQYF. The CDR3 DNA reads TGCAGCAGGGACTCGCGGGATACGCAGTATTTT.

The genes are TRBV19 and TRBJ2-7, with 11 positions matching TRBD1. The V gene's germline CDR1 is LNHDA and CDR2 SQIVND (reference sequence). The V and J ends lost 5 bases and 0 bases, in that order; junction bases with no gene match: 6. This CDR3 comprises 16 residues. CDR3 sequence: CASSPNGQGASYEQYV. The CDR3 nucleotides read TGTGCCAGTAGTCCCAACGGACAGGGGGCCTCCTACGAGCAGTACGTC.